Given below is one T cell receptor beta chain in context. What it recognizes is unknown. TCRdb keeps only in-frame clones here, not all; method: immunoSEQ multiplex PCR. The sample holds about 1.1 million clones, 60% to 80% seen once. This specimen comes from a study of shared clonotypes between healthy human individuals. Overall study findings and caveats: Tissues were not sampled, only blood, and their repertoires likely differ.

The V gene lost 7 bases and the J gene lost 7 bases, with 17 bases spanning the gap. This CDR3 contains 14 residues. In germline, CDR1 is MDHEN, CDR2 SYDVKM. This TCR derives from a man younger than 35 in good health. Some clones in this sample may be carry-over from other donors' samples. Sequenced: memory CD4+ T cells from PBMCs. Noted subset: CD45RA-negative fraction. This chain links TRBV28 with TRBJ2-1; D is perhaps TRBD1 (6 bases). The CDR3 DNA sequence: TGTGCCAGCAACCCCCCCCACAGGGAAAATGAGCAGTTCTTC. The encoded protein is CASNPPHRENEQFF.